This is a list of T cell receptor beta chains from one sample in a study of blood T cell repertoires in COVID-19. Some clones are missing from TCRdb's copy, which holds only in-frame ones; the method was immunoSEQ multiplex PCR. The sample lists around 200,000 clones; around 89% were seen once. Sequencing input: PBMCs or T cells enriched from blood (not recorded which). These TCRs come from a young man who had recovered from COVID-19. Both conserved end residues are part of each CDR3. Fields, in order: D gene, V gene, clone size, J gene, CDR3 length, CDR3 DNA, CDR3 protein. A D gene is named only where the DNA matches it firmly. Only some rows state a clone size, as once, few, many or a class for expanded clones.

D gene: TRBD1; V gene: TRBV15; clone size: NA; J gene: TRBJ2-6; CDR3 length: 18; CDR3 DNA: TGTGCCACCAGCGGTCCGACAGGGGACCCCTCTGGGGCCAACGTCCTGACTTTC; CDR3 protein: CATSGPTGDPSGANVLTF
D gene: NA; V gene: TRBV4-3; clone size: few; J gene: TRBJ2-1; CDR3 length: 16; CDR3 DNA: TGCGCCAGCAGCCAAACCCTGACGGACTCCAACAATGAGCAGTTCTTC; CDR3 protein: CASSQTLTDSNNEQFF
D gene: NA; V gene: TRBV6-5; clone size: once; J gene: TRBJ1-4; CDR3 length: 12; CDR3 DNA: TGTGCATCAGGGGCCGCCACGGGAAAACTGTTTTTT; CDR3 protein: CASGAATGKLFF
D gene: NA; V gene: TRBV9; clone size: NA; J gene: TRBJ1-4; CDR3 length: 15; CDR3 DNA: TGTGCCAGCAGCGTAGGTGGCACAACTAATGAAAAACTGTTTTTT; CDR3 protein: CASSVGGTTNEKLFF
D gene: TRBD2; V gene: TRBV5-1; clone size: NA; J gene: TRBJ2-2; CDR3 length: 15; CDR3 DNA: TGCGCCAGCAGCTTTGCTAGCGGGAGTGGCGGGGAGCTGTTTTTT; CDR3 protein: CASSFASGSGGELFF
D gene: NA; V gene: TRBV11-2; clone size: NA; J gene: TRBJ2-5; CDR3 length: 15; CDR3 DNA: TGTGCCAGCAGGAAAATTACAGGGAAACAAGAGACCCAGTACTTC; CDR3 protein: CASRKITGKQETQYF
D gene: NA; V gene: TRBV6-5; clone size: NA; J gene: TRBJ1-2; CDR3 length: 12; CDR3 DNA: TGTGCCAGCTCGACAGTTAATTTGGGCTACACCTTC; CDR3 protein: CASSTVNLGYTF
D gene: TRBD1; V gene: TRBV5-1; clone size: NA; J gene: TRBJ1-4; CDR3 length: 14; CDR3 DNA: TGCGCCAGCAGCCCCGACAGGGCCAATGAAAAACTGTTTTTT; CDR3 protein: CASSPDRANEKLFF
D gene: TRBD2; V gene: TRBV11-2; clone size: once; J gene: TRBJ2-7; CDR3 length: 13; CDR3 DNA: TGTGCCAGCCGGACTAGCGCCTCCTACGAGCAGTACTTC; CDR3 protein: CASRTSASYEQYF
D gene: NA; V gene: TRBV4-1; clone size: NA; J gene: TRBJ2-1; CDR3 length: 14; CDR3 DNA: TGCGCCAGCAGCCAGCCATTAGCGGACAATGAGCAGTTCTTC; CDR3 protein: CASSQPLADNEQFF
D gene: TRBD1; V gene: TRBV11-3; clone size: NA; J gene: TRBJ2-7; CDR3 length: 17; CDR3 DNA: TGTGCCAGCAGCTTAGACAAGGGACAGGGGAGCTCCTACGAGCAGTACTTC; CDR3 protein: CASSLDKGQGSSYEQYF
D gene: TRBD2; V gene: TRBV4-3; clone size: NA; J gene: TRBJ2-5; CDR3 length: 22; CDR3 DNA: TGCGCCAGCAGCCAAGATGATTGTGGACACAGTGAACTAGCGGGAGGGAGGGAGACCCAGTACTTC; CDR3 protein: CASSQDDCGHSELAGGRETQYF
D gene: TRBD2; V gene: TRBV29-1; clone size: NA; J gene: TRBJ2-1; CDR3 length: 15; CDR3 DNA: TGCAGCGTCCCTACTAGCGGGGGGGCGATCAATGAGCAGTTCTTC; CDR3 protein: CSVPTSGGAINEQFF
D gene: NA; V gene: TRBV27; clone size: NA; J gene: TRBJ1-1; CDR3 length: 11; CDR3 DNA: TGTGCCAGCAGGCGGGGAGTTGAAGCTTTCTTT; CDR3 protein: CASRRGVEAFF
D gene: TRBD1; V gene: TRBV7-8; clone size: once; J gene: TRBJ1-1; CDR3 length: 17; CDR3 DNA: TGTGCCAGCAGCTTACCAAGACAGGGATCCATGAACACTGAAGCTTTCTTT; CDR3 protein: CASSLPRQGSMNTEAFF
D gene: NA; V gene: TRBV7-2; clone size: NA; J gene: TRBJ1-6; CDR3 length: 15; CDR3 DNA: TGTGCCAGCAGCTTAGAGGGGGGGGTGGCTTCACCCCTCCACTTT; CDR3 protein: CASSLEGGVASPLHF
D gene: NA; V gene: TRBV10-3; clone size: NA; J gene: TRBJ2-5; CDR3 length: 15; CDR3 DNA: TGTGCCATCAGTGAGTCGGTAATAGCGCTGGAGACCCAGTACTTC; CDR3 protein: CAISESVIALETQYF
D gene: NA; V gene: TRBV6-5; clone size: NA; J gene: TRBJ2-7; CDR3 length: 14; CDR3 DNA: TGTGCCAGCAGGAGGCAGGGCGGAACCTACGAGCAGTACTTC; CDR3 protein: CASRRQGGTYEQYF
D gene: TRBD1; V gene: TRBV12-3/TRBV12-4; clone size: NA; J gene: TRBJ1-2; CDR3 length: 13; CDR3 DNA: TGTGCCAGCAGGCCGGACAGGCACTATGGCTACACCTTC; CDR3 protein: CASRPDRHYGYTF
D gene: TRBD1; V gene: TRBV15; clone size: NA; J gene: TRBJ2-1; CDR3 length: 16; CDR3 DNA: TGTGCCACCAGCAGGGTAACAGGGGTCCACTGGGGTGAGCAGTTCTTC; CDR3 protein: CATSRVTGVHWGEQFF
D gene: NA; V gene: TRBV12-3/TRBV12-4; clone size: NA; J gene: TRBJ1-1; CDR3 length: 13; CDR3 DNA: TGTGCCAGCAGTTCTAGATCCGACACTGAAGCTTTCTTT; CDR3 protein: CASSSRSDTEAFF
D gene: TRBD1; V gene: TRBV4-3; clone size: NA; J gene: TRBJ2-7; CDR3 length: 13; CDR3 DNA: TGCGCCAGCAGCCCGGACAGGGCCTACGAGCAGTACTTC; CDR3 protein: CASSPDRAYEQYF
D gene: TRBD1; V gene: TRBV28; clone size: NA; J gene: TRBJ2-7; CDR3 length: 15; CDR3 DNA: TGTGCCAGCAGTTTTAGGACAGGGGGATCATACGAGCAGTACTTC; CDR3 protein: CASSFRTGGSYEQYF
D gene: NA; V gene: TRBV6-5; clone size: NA; J gene: TRBJ1-5; CDR3 length: 15; CDR3 DNA: TGTGCCAGCAGTAAAACAGGGTCTGTTAATCAGCCCCAGCATTTT; CDR3 protein: CASSKTGSVNQPQHF
D gene: NA; V gene: TRBV6-4; clone size: NA; J gene: TRBJ2-1; CDR3 length: 13; CDR3 DNA: TGTGCCAGCAGTAAGGAGGTTTTGGGTGAGCAGTTCTTC; CDR3 protein: CASSKEVLGEQFF
D gene: TRBD1; V gene: TRBV10-2; clone size: NA; J gene: TRBJ1-6; CDR3 length: 13; CDR3 DNA: TGCGCCAGCGTGGGACAGGCGACTTCACCCCTCCACTTT; CDR3 protein: CASVGQATSPLHF
D gene: NA; V gene: TRBV29-1; clone size: once; J gene: TRBJ1-3; CDR3 length: 14; CDR3 DNA: TGCAGCGTTGTTGGTCAGGGCTATGGAAACACCATATATTTT; CDR3 protein: CSVVGQGYGNTIYF
D gene: NA; V gene: TRBV30; clone size: NA; J gene: TRBJ2-5; CDR3 length: 17; CDR3 DNA: TGTGCCTGGAGTGCACGCGATGGACGCAGGGGTAGGGAGACCCAGTACTTC; CDR3 protein: CAWSARDGRRGRETQYF
D gene: TRBD2; V gene: TRBV15; clone size: few; J gene: TRBJ2-1; CDR3 length: 14; CDR3 DNA: TGTGCCACCAGTGCGGGGGAACCTTTTCATGAGCAGTTCTTC; CDR3 protein: CATSAGEPFHEQFF
D gene: NA; V gene: TRBV19; clone size: NA; J gene: TRBJ1-6; CDR3 length: 17; CDR3 DNA: TGTGCCAGTATACCCAATGGAGGGACCCATTATAATTCACCCCTCCACTTT; CDR3 protein: CASIPNGGTHYNSPLHF
D gene: TRBD2; V gene: TRBV27; clone size: NA; J gene: TRBJ2-1; CDR3 length: 16; CDR3 DNA: TGTGCCAGCAGCCCAAGGACTAGCGGGACCTACAATGAGCAGTTCTTC; CDR3 protein: CASSPRTSGTYNEQFF
D gene: NA; V gene: TRBV30; clone size: NA; J gene: TRBJ1-4; CDR3 length: 16; CDR3 DNA: TGTGCCTGGAGTGCACCCCGGGGCAGGGGAGTTGGAAAACTGTTTTTT; CDR3 protein: CAWSAPRGRGVGKLFF